This T cell receptor (beta chain) stems from a study of cytomegalovirus exposure and HLA in healthy donors. Study results and limitations: Some highly shared sequence variants likely arose as a pipeline artifact. Per published reports, the classifier diagnosed cytomegalovirus status with high specificity and sensitivity. Later on, a genetic analysis was performed. It linked a missense variant in DCLRE1C with V- and J-gene trimming of TCR beta.

The V gene lost 2 bases and the J gene lost 5 bases, with 16 bases spanning the gap. CDR1 MNHNS and CDR2 SASEGT come from the germline V gene. CDR3 size: 16 residues. A remark on this clone: Its specificity is not known.

The PCR was carried out with 60 Vbeta primers and 13 Jbeta primers. Profiling relied on immunoSEQ multiplex PCR, and the TCRdb table lists in-frame clones only, not all of them. The sample has approximately 160,000 clones, around 80% seen once; the top ten hold approximately 1.4%. The specimen was PBMCs. V is TRBV6-1 and J is TRBJ1-5; D call uncertain. The clonotype originates from a man between 18 and 29 years old in good health and CMV-seronegative. In DNA form, the CDR3 reads TGTGCCAGCAGTGAAATTATTGGGAGCGTCTATCAGCCCCAGCATTTT. Protein sequence: CASSEIIGSVYQPQHF.